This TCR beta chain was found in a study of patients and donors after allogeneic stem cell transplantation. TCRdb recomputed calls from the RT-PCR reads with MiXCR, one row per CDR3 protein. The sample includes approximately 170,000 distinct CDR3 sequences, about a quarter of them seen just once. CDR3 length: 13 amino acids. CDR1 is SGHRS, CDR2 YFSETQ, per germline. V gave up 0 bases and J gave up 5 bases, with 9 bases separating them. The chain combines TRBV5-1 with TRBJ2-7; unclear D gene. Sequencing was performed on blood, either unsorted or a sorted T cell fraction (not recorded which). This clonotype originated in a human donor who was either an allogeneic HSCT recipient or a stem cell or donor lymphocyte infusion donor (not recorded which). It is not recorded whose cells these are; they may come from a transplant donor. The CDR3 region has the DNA TGCGCCAGCAGCTTGGGAGCTCCCCACGAGCAGTACTTC. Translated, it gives CASSLGAPHEQYF.